A single sample is the source of the 6 T cell receptor beta chains below, sequenced in a study of T cell repertoires in cytomegalovirus infection. TCRdb itself ran the reads through MiXCR, one entry per CDR3 protein. The top ten clones hold roughly 20% of a sample with under 300,000 distinct CDR3 sequences, roughly a fifth of them seen once. Antigen specificity for these receptors is unknown. Source: cultured PBMCs, taken from culture after CMV antigen stimulation. Receptor source: a human donor in good health (CMV status not recorded). Some clones in this sample may be carry-over from other donors' samples.

This clonotype showed up just a few times. The V call is TRBV12-5, the J call TRBJ1-1, with a possible D match to TRBD1 (5 bases). This CDR3 has 11 residues. Germline V gives CDR1 LGHNT, CDR2 FRNRAP. Trimming shortened V by 6 bases and J by 8 bases, and 10 bases separated the two germline ends. CDR3 sequence: CASGEGREAFF. For the CDR3, the DNA is TGTGCTAGTGGCGAGGGGAGGGAAGCTTTCTTT.

A few counts support this clonotype. The chain employs TRBV24-1 and TRBJ1-2; D ambiguous. The ends were cut back, 4 bases at V and 4 bases at J, with 9 bases in the middle. CDR1 and CDR2 (germline): KGHDR, SFDVKD. The CDR3 runs to 13 residues. CDR3 sequence: CATSDSSIYGYTF. The CDR3 region has the DNA TGTGCCACCAGTGACAGCTCCATCTATGGCTACACCTTC.

This clonotype turned up a few times. The chain couples TRBV7-9 to TRBJ2-1, with TRBD2 matching over 10 bases. This CDR3 comprises 14 residues. The V and J ends lost 10 bases and 6 bases, in that order; junction bases with no gene match: 9. The germline CDR1 and CDR2 sequences are SEHNR and FQNEAQ (reference sequence). Here the CDR3 reads CATVGGTSANEQFF. CDR3 sequence (DNA): TGTGCCACAGTAGGGGGGACTAGCGCCAATGAGCAGTTCTTC.

The chain joins TRBV12-5 to TRBJ2-1; 13 positions agree with TRBD2. CDR3 length: 17 amino acids. Losses at the gene ends were 9 bases for V and 8 bases for J; bases not matched to a gene: 16. Germline CDR1 and CDR2: LGHNT and FRNRAP. The CDR3 DNA sequence: TGTGCTAGCTGGGCGCTAGGACTAGCGGGAGCAGGGGATGAGCAGTTCTTC. Amino acids: CASWALGLAGAGDEQFF.

The V and J genes are TRBV25-1 and TRBJ2-5; 9 nucleotides match TRBD2. With V trimmed by 5 bases and J by 2 bases, 3 bases remained unmatched. The CDR3 is 14 amino acids. Germline V gives CDR1 MGHDK, CDR2 SYGVNS. This CDR3 is CASSQAGGQETQYF. CDR3 sequence (DNA): TGTGCCAGCAGTCAAGCGGGAGGACAAGAGACCCAGTACTTC.

The J gene is TRBJ2-5, the V gene TRBV29-1; maybe TRBD1 (5 bases). The germline V gene has CDR1 SQVTM and CDR2 ANQGSEA. V was clipped by 0 bases and J by 4 bases, with 18 bases between them. The CDR3 sequence is 16 residues long. The CDR3 loop reads CSVEDYPGKGPETQYF. DNA for the CDR3: TGCAGCGTTGAAGATTATCCAGGGAAGGGCCCAGAGACCCAGTACTTC.